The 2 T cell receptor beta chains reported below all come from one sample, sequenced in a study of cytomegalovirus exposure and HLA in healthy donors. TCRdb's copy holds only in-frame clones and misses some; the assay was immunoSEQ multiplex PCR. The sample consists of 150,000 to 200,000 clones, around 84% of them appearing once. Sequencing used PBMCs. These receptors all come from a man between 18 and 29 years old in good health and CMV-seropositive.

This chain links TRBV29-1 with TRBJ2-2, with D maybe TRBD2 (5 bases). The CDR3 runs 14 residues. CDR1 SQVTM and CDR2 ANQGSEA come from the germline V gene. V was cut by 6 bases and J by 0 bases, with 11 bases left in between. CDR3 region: CSVRTFANTGELFF. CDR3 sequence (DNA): TGCAGCGTGAGGACTTTCGCGAACACCGGGGAGCTGTTTTTT.

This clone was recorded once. The CDR3 bases are TGTGCCAGCAGCGGGGGGGCAGTTGGCAATCAGCCCCAGCATTTT. This gives the protein CASSGGAVGNQPQHF. V usage is TRBV5-8 and J usage is TRBJ1-5; D is possibly TRBD1 (6 bases). Germline V gives CDR1 SGHTS, CDR2 YDEGEE. The CDR3 length is 15 residues. Trimming took 4 bases from V and 2 from J, leaving 13 bases between them. Drawing the rest from reference TRBV5-8 and TRBJ1-5, the complete variable domain is EAGVTQSPTHLIKTRGQQATLRCSPISGHTSVYWYQQALGLGLQFLLWYDEGEERNRGNFPPRFSGRQFPNYSSELNVNALELEDSALYLCASSGGAVGNQPQHFGDGTRLSIL.